These T cell receptor beta chains were read from a single sample in a study of control samples from healthy donors and cancer patients. TCRdb keeps only in-frame clones here, not all; method: immunoSEQ multiplex PCR. The profile shows about 110,000 clones, 75% to 95% of them singletons. The sample consisted of blood. These TCRs come from a human donor in good health. The donor label of this sample is uncertain. Both conserved end residues are part of each CDR3. The order of the fields is J gene, clone size, V gene, D gene, CDR3 protein, CDR3 DNA. D genes are given only for firm matches. Clone sizes are given selectively: once, few, many, or a class where the clone is expanded.

TRBJ1-5 - TRBV6-5 - CASSSSLTSNQPQHF TGTGCCAGCAGTTCCTCCTTAACTAGCAATCAGCCCCAGCATTTT
TRBJ1-5 - TRBV2 - CASSQSRVDQPQHF TGTGCCAGCAGCCAGAGTCGGGTAGATCAGCCCCAGCATTTT
TRBJ2-1 - TRBV5-6 - CASSPSGFWGFYNEQFF TGTGCCAGCAGCCCCTCTGGTTTCTGGGGTTTCTACAATGAGCAGTTCTTC
TRBJ1-1 few TRBV23-1 - CASSQSLIQGRCTEAFF TGCGCCAGCAGTCAATCTCTCATACAGGGTCGATGCACTGAAGCTTTCTTT
TRBJ2-2 - TRBV15 - CATSRAAGELFF TGTGCCACCAGCAGAGCCGCCGGGGAGCTGTTTTTT
TRBJ2-3 - TRBV4-1 - CASSQLWLASTDTQYF TGCGCCAGCAGCCAACTTTGGCTAGCAAGCACAGATACGCAGTATTTT
TRBJ1-1 - TRBV20-1 - CSASLPTANTEAFF TGCAGTGCTAGTTTGCCGACAGCGAACACTGAAGCTTTCTTT
TRBJ2-1 - TRBV5-6 TRBD2 CASSLTSGGYNEQFF TGTGCCAGCAGCCTGACTAGCGGGGGGTACAATGAGCAGTTCTTC
TRBJ2-3 - TRBV9 - CASSVGRGSTDTQYF TGTGCCAGCAGCGTAGGGAGGGGTAGCACAGATACGCAGTATTTT
TRBJ1-1 - TRBV6-5 - CASSYRSQGQTEAFF TGTGCCAGCAGTTACCGCTCCCAGGGGCAGACTGAAGCTTTCTTT
TRBJ1-4 - TRBV14 TRBD1 CASSRTGGNEKLFF TGTGCCAGCAGCCGAACAGGGGGCAATGAAAAACTGTTTTTT
TRBJ1-1 - TRBV10-1 - CASSESKVETEAFF TGCGCCAGCAGTGAGTCGAAAGTGGAAACTGAAGCTTTCTTT
TRBJ2-2 once TRBV5-1 TRBD2 CASSLALAGGSNTGELFF TGCGCCAGCAGCTTGGCTCTAGCGGGGGGTTCGAACACCGGGGAGCTGTTTTTT
TRBJ1-2 - TRBV5-5 - CASSLADGYGYTF TGTGCCAGCAGCTTGGCCGACGGCTATGGCTACACCTTC
TRBJ2-6 - TRBV24-1 - CATSEKTVSGANVLTF TGTGCCACCAGTGAGAAGACAGTCTCTGGGGCCAACGTCCTGACTTTC
TRBJ2-7 - TRBV5-1 - CASSLGTEDYEQYF TGCGCCAGCAGCCTCGGGACGGAAGACTACGAGCAGTACTTC
TRBJ2-1 - TRBV19 - CASSMFWQGLRNEQFF TGTGCCAGTAGTATGTTCTGGCAGGGCCTCCGGAATGAGCAGTTCTTC
TRBJ1-4 - TRBV3-1/TRBV3-2 TRBD1 CASSQAGTGREKLFF TGTGCCAGCAGCCAAGCCGGGACAGGGAGGGAAAAACTGTTTTTT
TRBJ1-2 - TRBV6-5 TRBD1 CASSSGQGGGYTF TGTGCCAGCAGTAGCGGACAGGGAGGAGGCTACACCTTC
TRBJ1-3 - TRBV7-2 - CASSLAQARRNTIYF TGTGCCAGCAGCTTAGCCCAGGCTCGGCGAAACACCATATATTTT
TRBJ2-7 once TRBV5-1 - CASSLGHYFSYEQYF TGCGCCAGCAGCTTGGGACACTATTTTTCCTACGAGCAGTACTTC
TRBJ2-7 - TRBV30 - CATKKGVFSEQYF TGTGCCACAAAAAAGGGCGTATTTTCCGAGCAGTACTTC
TRBJ1-5 - TRBV5-5 - CASSFPGLNQPQHF TGTGCCAGCAGCTTCCCGGGGCTCAATCAGCCCCAGCATTTT
TRBJ2-2 - TRBV5-1 TRBD1 CASSFGTANTGELFF TGCGCCAGCAGCTTCGGGACAGCGAACACCGGGGAGCTGTTTTTT
TRBJ2-7 - TRBV28 TRBD2 CASSPPSGHSYEQYF TGTGCCAGCAGCCCCCCTAGCGGTCATTCCTACGAGCAGTACTTC
TRBJ1-4 - TRBV7-9 - CASSPPDWTENEKLFF TGTGCCAGCAGCCCACCGGATTGGACGGAAAATGAAAAACTGTTTTTT
TRBJ1-5 - TRBV19 - CASSTQQDQPQHF TGTGCCAGTAGCACACAACAGGATCAGCCCCAGCATTTT
TRBJ2-1 - TRBV7-9 TRBD1 CASSLSGTGGYGEQFF TGTGCCAGCAGCCTTAGTGGGACAGGGGGATACGGTGAGCAGTTCTTC